A few counts support the clone carrying this T cell receptor (beta chain). The sample comes from a study of Ad26.COV2.S vaccination and SARS-CoV-2 variants. Using immunoSEQ multiplex PCR, the repertoire was profiled, and TCRdb retains in-frame clones only, with some absent. The table includes about 390,000 clones, about 92% detected once. The CDR3 consists of 14 residues. Germline lookup yields CDR1 MRHNA and CDR2 SNTAGT. The V end lost 0 bases, the J end lost 7 bases, and 9 bases lay between the germline ends. Treatment reported: approximately 18 received Ad26.COV2.S at low or high dose, single or two shots; 5 received placebo; per-sample allocation not given. Sampling took place 63 days after the first vaccine or placebo injection.

The chain uses TRBV6-4 and TRBJ2-2, with D perhaps matching TRBD1 (6 bases). The input for sequencing was peripheral blood, taken in a trial of Ad26.COV2.S vaccine versus placebo. This clonotype originated in a person between 18 and 65 years old who received the Ad26.COV2.S COVID-19 vaccine or a placebo. CDR3 nucleotides: TGTGCCAGCAGTGACTCGACAGGACGCGGGGAGCTGTTTTTT. It codes for CASSDSTGRGELFF.